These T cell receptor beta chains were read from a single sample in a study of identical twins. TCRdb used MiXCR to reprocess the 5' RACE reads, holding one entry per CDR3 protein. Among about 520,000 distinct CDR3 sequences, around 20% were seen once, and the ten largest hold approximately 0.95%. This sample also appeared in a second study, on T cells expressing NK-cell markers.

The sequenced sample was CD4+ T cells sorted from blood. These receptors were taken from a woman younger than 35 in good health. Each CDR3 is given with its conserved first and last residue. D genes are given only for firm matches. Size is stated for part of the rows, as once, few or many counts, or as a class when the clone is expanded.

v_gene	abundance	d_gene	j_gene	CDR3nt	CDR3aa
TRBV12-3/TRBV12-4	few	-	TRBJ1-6	TGTGCCAGCAGCCCTAGGGCGGGAGAGTCACCCCTCCACTTT	CASSPRAGESPLHF
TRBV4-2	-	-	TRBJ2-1	TGTGCCAGCAGCCAGCCTAGTGGTGAGCAGTTCTTC	CASSQPSGEQFF
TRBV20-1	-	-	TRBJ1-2	TGCAGTGCTAGAGATCGCATAGGAGGGGATGGCTACACCTTC	CSARDRIGGDGYTF
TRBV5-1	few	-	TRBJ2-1	TGCGCCAGCAGCTTAGAGGGGGGTCGGAGTGAGCAGTTCTTC	CASSLEGGRSEQFF
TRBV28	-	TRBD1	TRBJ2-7	TGTGCCAGCAGGCGGATCGGGACAGGTCTTCGTCTTTCTTACTACGAGCAGTACTTC	CASRRIGTGLRLSYYEQYF
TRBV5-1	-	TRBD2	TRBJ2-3	TGCGCCAGCAAGAGCGGGGGCACTTCTAGCACAGATACGCAGTATTTT	CASKSGGTSSTDTQYF
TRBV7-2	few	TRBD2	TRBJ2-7	TGTGCCAGCAGCTTCCGTCTAGCGGGAGGGCCCCACGAGCAGTACTTC	CASSFRLAGGPHEQYF
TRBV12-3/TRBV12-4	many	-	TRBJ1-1	TGTGCCAGCAGTTTAGAGCAGAATCCTGAAGCTTTCTTT	CASSLEQNPEAFF
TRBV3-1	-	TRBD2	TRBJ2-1	TGTGCCAGCAGCCAGTGGGGCGGGAGTGTTCCCAATGAGCAGTTCTTC	CASSQWGGSVPNEQFF
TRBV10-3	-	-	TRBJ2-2	TGTGCCATAGCACAGAAGCAGAACACCGGGGAGCTGTTTTTT	CAIAQKQNTGELFF
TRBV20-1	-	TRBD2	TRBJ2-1	TGCAGTGCAGGGACTAGCGGGAGGGCGGGGAATGAGCAGTTCTTC	CSAGTSGRAGNEQFF
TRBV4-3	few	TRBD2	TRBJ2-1	TGCGCCAGCAGCCAAGATCAACTAGCGGGAGGTGAGCAGTTCTTC	CASSQDQLAGGEQFF
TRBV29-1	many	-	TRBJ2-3	TGCAGCGTTGACGGCCCAACCTTCACAGATACGCAGTATTTT	CSVDGPTFTDTQYF
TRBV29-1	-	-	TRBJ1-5	TGCAGCGTTGAAGATCTGGGGAGAGTCCAGCATTTT	CSVEDLGRVQHF
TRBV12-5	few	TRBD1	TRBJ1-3	TGTGCTAGTGGTTTGGCCGGGACAGCTATCTCTGGAAACACCATATATTTT	CASGLAGTAISGNTIYF
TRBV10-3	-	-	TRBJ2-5	TGTGCCATCAGTGACACCCCCAAGGAGGAGACCCAGTACTTC	CAISDTPKEETQYF
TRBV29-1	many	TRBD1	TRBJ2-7	TGCAGCGTGAGGGACAGCTCCTACGAGCAGTACTTC	CSVRDSSYEQYF
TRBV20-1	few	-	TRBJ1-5	TGCAGTGCTAGAGATAACCAGGGGCCCCAGCATTTT	CSARDNQGPQHF
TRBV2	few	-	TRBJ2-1	TGTGCCAGCAGGCGAAACAGTGACAATGAGCAGTTCTTC	CASRRNSDNEQFF
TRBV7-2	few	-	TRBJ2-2	TGTGCCAGCAGCTGGATAGTCGGCGGGGAGCTGTTTTTT	CASSWIVGGELFF
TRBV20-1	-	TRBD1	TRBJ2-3	TGCAGTGCCGCGAAGACAGGGGGCTATCAGGGTACGCAGTATTTT	CSAAKTGGYQGTQYF
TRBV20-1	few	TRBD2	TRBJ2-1	TGCAGTGCCCGGACTAGCGTCGAGCAGTTCTTC	CSARTSVEQFF
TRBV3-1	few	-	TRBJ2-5	TGTGCCAGCAGCCAACGGCTGCGGAACCAAGAGACCCAGTACTTC	CASSQRLRNQETQYF